Listed here are 4 T cell receptor beta chains from one sample, sequenced in a study of T-cell memory formation after mild COVID-19. MiXCR, applied by TCRdb to the 5' RACE reads, yields one record per CDR3 protein. Of more than 250,000 distinct CDR3 sequences in the sample, around 15% were seen once. The sequenced material came from PBMCs or a T cell subset sorted from them (not recorded which). The receptors originated from a man between 18 and 35 years old who had mild COVID-19 (a few samples of this study predate the infection). Cell type and time point are not known.

In its sample, this clonotype was seen many times. The chain recombines TRBV27 with TRBJ1-1; D remains unclear. This CDR3 contains 12 residues. In germline, CDR1 is MNHEY, CDR2 SMNVEV (reference sequence). Trimming left V 6 bases short and J 2 bases short, with 7 bases between. CDR3 sequence: CASSLPNTEAFF. The CDR3 DNA sequence: TGTGCCAGCAGCTTACCTAACACTGAAGCTTTCTTT.

V gene TRBV2 combines with J gene TRBJ2-3; TRBD1 aligns across 7 bases. The CDR3 runs 13 residues. Germline CDR1 and CDR2: SNHLY and FYNNEI. V shed 8 bases, J shed 5 bases, and the junction held 7 bases outside the gene matches. The CDR3 loop is CASPRQGQDTQYF. CDR3 nucleotide sequence: TGTGCCAGCCCAAGACAGGGTCAAGATACGCAGTATTTT.

The V and J genes are TRBV7-2 and TRBJ2-1; weak D call: TRBD1 (7 bases). The V gene's germline CDR1 is SGHTA and CDR2 FQGNSA. The CDR3 spans 14 residues. Trimming stripped 0 bases from V and 6 bases from J, with 9 bases between. DNA for the CDR3: TGTGCCAGCAGCTTAGCCAGGGGGGCCAATGAGCAGTTCTTC. It is translated as CASSLARGANEQFF.

This chain uses TRBV7-2 with TRBJ2-4, with D perhaps TRBD1 (6 bases). Germline values: CDR1 SGHTA, CDR2 FQGNSA. V gave up 5 bases and J gave up 13 bases, with 15 bases separating them. The CDR3 sequence is 12 residues long. CDR3 sequence (DNA): TGTGCCAGCAGCGACTCCCGGACAGTACAGTACTTC. Translation: CASSDSRTVQYF.